This T cell receptor (beta chain) was retrieved from a study of human T cells and chemical hapten exposure (dated by TCRdb to the early 2020s). Notes on the research overall: For sensitization, 2% DPC in acetone was applied to a roughly 2 cm by roughly 2 cm area of upper inner arm skin. Patients additionally received weekly therapeutic DPC doses to the scalp throughout the roughly 25-week study period. Patch testing was done on the upper back using Finn chambers containing 0.01% DPC, and results were scored after 6 days according to International Contact Dermatitis Research Group standards. Alopecia areata with under or over 50% scalp involvement, alopecia totalis and alopecia universalis were represented in the patient cohort, which was mostly female. Libraries were combined into a pool for sequencing, and differences in TCR yield between samples came mainly from small differences in library volumes within the pool. Peripheral blood TCR repertoire changes were tracked in vivo in alopecia patients during primary and secondary sensitization to the hapten diphenylcyclopropenone (DPC). Blood samples were taken from patients before sensitization (week 0) and at 2, 6 and about 24 weeks after DPC sensitization. Some 29 alopecia patients gave blood for TCR sequencing at one to four time points (pre-sensitization, 2, 6 and 24 weeks). Both TCR alpha and TCR beta chains were sequenced from each blood RNA sample. Points the paper makes about the study in general: After repeated subsampling, changes were observed in the strength of the expansion versus patch-test correlation and in the threshold at which the correlation became significant. Because every patient had alopecia, a presumed autoimmune disease, the patients' immune response might differ from that of healthy individuals. Significantly more large CDR3 similarity clusters were formed by expanded TCRs than by pre-sensitization or healthy control sets, consistent with antigen-driven responses. No change with DPC sensitization was found in the number of TCRs above 1 in 1000 frequency, and no evidence of global repertoire structure alterations was found. Patch test score correlated positively with the number of PT1 expanded TCRs, reaching significance at thresholds 8, 16 and 32 but not at 4.

This clonotype appeared many times. No cognate antigen has been identified for it. Per-base quality was not reported, and no clone a single base away is much larger than it. The time point label corresponds to: patch test 1, 2 weeks after DPC sensitization. The sample's treatment or condition label is to be understood as: therapeutic diphenylcyclopropenone sensitization with weekly scalp DPC. Total RNA was extracted from unfractionated whole blood that had been collected in Tempus Blood RNA tubes. At every patch-test visit, the blood draw took place before the patch test was put on. To be eligible, patients had to be aged 18 to 70, diagnosed with alopecia and judged suitable for DPC therapy, while pregnant patients were excluded. V is clipped by 4 bases and J by 6 bases, and the sequence between their germline boundaries is 13 bases long. Sequences SQVTM (CDR1) and ANQGSEA (CDR2) are obtained from the germline V gene. The CDR3, cysteine through phenylalanine, is 12 amino acids long. The retained sequence is limited to the CDR3, 36 bases, with the frame set at the first base.

The library was generated by RACE. Sequencing used a NextSeq 500. During library preparation, unique molecular identifiers were attached to individual cDNA molecules so that TCRs could be counted quantitatively and reproducibly. Processing in the source paper ran as follows. Samples had a median of approximately 93,000 TCRs, with a range from 23,224 to 690,600. V, J and CDR3 annotation of the TCR reads was performed with the Decombinator software suite. For the PS versus PT1 abundance plots, all samples were subsampled to the same number of TCRs (28,000). Expanded TCRs were defined as absent before sensitization and observed at least eight times at the 2-week time point. In-frame beta chains were kept once TCRdb had trimmed the public reads at Q25 with fastp and called clones with MiXCR. Every distinct CDR3 protein forms one entry, paired with its most common genes and DNA. TCRdb's processing, not the authors' own work, is the source of the V and J calls. The sample table holds 39,000 or so distinct CDR3 sequences, of which just under 4% were seen once. The top ten hold roughly 24% of the sample.

This sequence uses TRBV29-1 and TRBJ2-7; the D gene is possibly TRBD1 or TRBD2, with 5 bases matching each. Material: whole blood, obtained in connection with sensitization to the hapten diphenylcyclopropenone (DPC). The clonotype comes from a man in his fifties with alopecia areata. Some clones in this sample may be carry-over from other donors' samples. CDR3 sequence: CSVVVGVGEQYF. The DNA sequence is TGCAGCGTTGTTGTGGGGGTCGGCGAGCAGTACTTC.